The clone carrying this T cell receptor beta chain was counted a few times. The germline V gene encodes CDR1 SGHNT and CDR2 YYREEE (reference sequence). Deletions cut 0 bases from V and 4 bases from J, with 12 bases between. CDR3 length: 15 amino acids. One entry per CDR3 protein, called by TCRdb with MiXCR from the RT-PCR reads. The top ten hold about 44% of the sample, which has about 30,000 distinct CDR3 sequences, roughly 8% seen once. This entry comes from a study of patients and donors after allogeneic stem cell transplantation. The material sequenced was blood, either unsorted or a sorted T cell fraction (not recorded which). J is TRBJ2-3 and V is TRBV5-4, with D tentatively TRBD1 (5 bases). This TCR was recovered from a human donor who was either an allogeneic HSCT recipient or a stem cell or donor lymphocyte infusion donor (not recorded which). It is not recorded whose cells these are; they may come from a transplant donor. Here the CDR3 DNA reads TGTGCCAGCAGCTTGGCAGGGCCCTCCGCAGATACGCAGTATTTT. Residues: CASSLAGPSADTQYF.